This TCR beta chain was obtained from a study of shared clonotypes between healthy human individuals. Findings of the study overall: Generation probabilities were higher for clonotypes shared across all four sorted-subset donors than for unshared ones. Specimens sampled were limited to blood, with tissue repertoires likely differing.

V was trimmed by 3 bases and J by 6 bases, leaving 19 bases between them. Germline V lookup: CDR1 SGHRS, CDR2 YFSETQ. The CDR3 contains 15 residues. Concerning this clone: Its antigen is as yet unknown.

The method was immunoSEQ multiplex PCR; TCRdb's version includes in-frame clones alone and lacks a portion of them. The sample consists of approximately 2.3 million clones, over 90% of them appearing once. The chain employs TRBV5-1 and TRBJ2-7, with D possibly being TRBD1 or TRBD2 (5 bases each). This TCR came from a young man in good health. Some clones in this sample may be carry-over from other donors' samples. What was sequenced was naive CD4+ T cells from PBMCs. The subset denotes: CD45RA+ positively selected. For the CDR3, the DNA is TGCGCCAGCAGCTGGGGGACCGACTCTGAAGGCGAGCAGTACTTC. Its protein product is CASSWGTDSEGEQYF.